Sequencing of this T cell receptor beta chain was carried out in a study of post-analysis software for immune sequencing data. Turning to the study itself: Both relapsing-remitting and secondary progressive multiple sclerosis featured among the disease courses, as did progressive-relapsing multiple sclerosis. Study-wide findings and caveats: When patients were compared with controls, roughly five TRBV segments were more frequent, TRBV5-6, TRBV5-1 and TRBV20-1 among them.

Carried by the TCR beta cDNA libraries were unique molecular identifiers. TCRdb reanalysed the PCR reads using MiXCR and keeps one entry per CDR3 protein. The sample includes under 900,000 distinct CDR3 sequences, under 70% of them seen just once. Germline V lookup: CDR1 SQVTM, CDR2 ANQGSEA. The CDR3 loop spans 14 amino acids. The J segment lost 11 bases and the V segment lost 6 bases, leaving 16 bases of the junction unmatched. In the case of this clonotype: Its antigen is undetermined.

This receptor was obtained from a girl between 10 and 17 years old with multiple sclerosis. The gene calls are TRBV29-1 and TRBJ2-5; TRBD1 matches 9 bases. The material sequenced was blood. The CDR3 nucleotides are TGCAGCGTCGATCCGGGACAGGGTAGGAATGAGCAGTACTTC. Translation gives CSVDPGQGRNEQYF.